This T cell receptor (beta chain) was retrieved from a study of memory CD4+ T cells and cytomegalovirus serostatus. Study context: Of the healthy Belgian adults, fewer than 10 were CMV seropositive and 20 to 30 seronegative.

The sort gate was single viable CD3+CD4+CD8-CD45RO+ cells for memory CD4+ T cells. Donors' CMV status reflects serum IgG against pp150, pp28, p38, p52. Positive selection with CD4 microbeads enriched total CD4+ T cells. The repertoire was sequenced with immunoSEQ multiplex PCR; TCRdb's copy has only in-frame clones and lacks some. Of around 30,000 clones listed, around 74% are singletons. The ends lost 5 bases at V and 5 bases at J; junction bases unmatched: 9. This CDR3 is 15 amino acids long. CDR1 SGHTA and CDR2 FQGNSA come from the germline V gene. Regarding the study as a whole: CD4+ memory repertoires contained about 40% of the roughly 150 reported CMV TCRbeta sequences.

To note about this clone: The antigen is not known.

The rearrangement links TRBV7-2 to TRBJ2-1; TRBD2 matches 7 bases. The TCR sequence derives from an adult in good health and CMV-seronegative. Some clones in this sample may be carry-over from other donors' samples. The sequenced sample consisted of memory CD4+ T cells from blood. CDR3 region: CASSRKTSFHNEQFF. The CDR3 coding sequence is TGTGCCAGCAGCAGAAAGACTAGCTTCCACAATGAGCAGTTCTTC.